The 5 T cell receptor beta chains below all came from one sample that was sequenced in a study of relationships among human T cell subsets. TCR alpha and beta CDR3s were amplified from mRNA by semiquantitative ARM-PCR. Tagged nested gene-specific primers were used first, then communal superprimers amplified exponentially. Each CDR3 protein gets one entry after TCRdb re-called the multiplex PCR reads with MiXCR. The sample records some 5,400 distinct CDR3 sequences, around 60% being singletons. The CD8+ T cells came from negative anti-CD4 multisort bead selection followed by positive anti-CD8 selection. The sample comprised CD8+ T cells sorted from blood. These receptors all stem from a man aged 35-49 years in good health.

In regard to this clonotype: One junction end disagrees with the germline gene, perhaps due to a read error. The CDR3 region is CAGSPPAKTQYF. CDR3 nucleotides: TGTGCCGGCAGTCCCCCGGCAAAGACCCAGTACTTC. The V call is TRBV6-6, the J call TRBJ2-5; D is uncertain. Germline CDR1 and CDR2: MNHNY and SVGAGI (reference sequence). CDR3 length: 12 amino acids.

This clonotype has a single count. This chain joins TRBV19 and TRBJ2-3, with D maybe TRBD2 (5 bases). Germline lookup yields CDR1 LNHDA and CDR2 SQIVND (reference sequence). V lost 2 bases, J lost 2 bases, and 11 bases lay in between. This CDR3 has 15 amino acids. CDR3 loop: CASSISIGITDTQYF. The CDR3 coding sequence is TGTGCCAGTAGTATATCGATCGGGATCACAGATACGCAGTATTTT.

The chain joins TRBV14 to TRBJ2-7; D perhaps matches TRBD1 (6 bases). The V end lost 3 bases, the J end lost 3 bases, and 12 bases lay between the germline ends. CDR3 length: 14 amino acids. Germline V gives CDR1 SGHDN, CDR2 FVKESK. As DNA, the CDR3 is TGTGCCAGCAGCCAGCCGGGACATCGCTACGAGCAGTACTTC. As protein: CASSQPGHRYEQYF.

This rearrangement joins TRBV2 to TRBJ2-3; D is possibly TRBD2 (5 bases). Trimming left V 0 bases short and J 3 bases short, with 13 bases between. CDR3 length: 16 residues. Germline V gene lookup returns CDR1 SNHLY and CDR2 FYNNEI. CDR3 in DNA: TGTGCCAGCAGTGAAGCTGGTGGGAGAGGAACAGATACGCAGTATTTT. Its protein product is CASSEAGGRGTDTQYF.

The rearrangement links TRBV20-1 to TRBJ2-5; D might be TRBD2 (6 bases). Trimming took off 3 bases at V and 2 bases at J, with 16 bases between the two ends. This CDR3 region has 15 residues. The germline V gene encodes CDR1 DFQATT and CDR2 SNEGSKA (reference sequence). The CDR3 protein is CSASRRRGTQETQYF. In DNA, the CDR3 is TGCAGTGCTAGCCGTCGGAGGGGCACGCAAGAGACCCAGTACTTC.